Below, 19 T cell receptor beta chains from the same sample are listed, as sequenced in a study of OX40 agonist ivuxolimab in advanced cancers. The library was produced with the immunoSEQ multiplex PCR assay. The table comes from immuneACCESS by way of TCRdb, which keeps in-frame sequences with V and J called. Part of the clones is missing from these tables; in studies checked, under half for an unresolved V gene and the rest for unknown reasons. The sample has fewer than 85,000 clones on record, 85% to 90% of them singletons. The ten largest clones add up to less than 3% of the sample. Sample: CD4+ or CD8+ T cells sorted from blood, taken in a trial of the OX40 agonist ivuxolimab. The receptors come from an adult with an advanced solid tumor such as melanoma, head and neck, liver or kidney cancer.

In DNA form, the CDR3 reads TGTGCCAGCAGTCCAAACAGAGGGGTCGAGGGGGAGACCCAGTACTTC. It codes for CASSPNRGVEGETQYF. The V call is TRBV28, the J call TRBJ2-5; possibly TRBD1 or TRBD2 for D (5 bases each). V dropped 5 bases and J dropped 5 bases, with 21 bases sitting between them. Germline loops: CDR1 MDHEN, CDR2 SYDVKM. The CDR3 is made up of 16 amino acids.

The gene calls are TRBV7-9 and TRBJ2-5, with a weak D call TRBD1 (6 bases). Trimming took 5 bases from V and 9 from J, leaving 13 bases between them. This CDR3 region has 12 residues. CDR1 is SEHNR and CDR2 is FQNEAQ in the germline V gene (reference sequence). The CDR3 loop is CASSLEKGAQYF. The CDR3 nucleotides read TGTGCCAGCAGCCTAGAAAAGGGGGCCCAGTACTTC.

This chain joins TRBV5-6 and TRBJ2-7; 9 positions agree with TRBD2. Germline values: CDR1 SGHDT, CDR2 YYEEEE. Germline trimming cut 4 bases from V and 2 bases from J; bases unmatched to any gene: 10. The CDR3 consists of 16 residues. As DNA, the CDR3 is TGTGCCAGCAGCCGTGTTGTGGCGGGAGGGCCCTACGAGCAGTACTTC. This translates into CASSRVVAGGPYEQYF.

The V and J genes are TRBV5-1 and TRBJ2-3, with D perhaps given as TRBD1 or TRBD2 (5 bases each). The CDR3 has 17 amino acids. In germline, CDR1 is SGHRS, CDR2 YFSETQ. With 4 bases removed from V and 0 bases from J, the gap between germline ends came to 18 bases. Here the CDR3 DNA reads TGCGCCAGCAGCGGGCTCACTCTTCGGGACAGCACAGATACGCAGTATTTT. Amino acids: CASSGLTLRDSTDTQYF.

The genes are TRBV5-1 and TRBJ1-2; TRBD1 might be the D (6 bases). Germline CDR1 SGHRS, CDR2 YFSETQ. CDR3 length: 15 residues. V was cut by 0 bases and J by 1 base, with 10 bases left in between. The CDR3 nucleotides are TGCGCCAGCAGCTTGGGGGGGCGCAATAACTATGGCTACACCTTC. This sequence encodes CASSLGGRNNYGYTF.

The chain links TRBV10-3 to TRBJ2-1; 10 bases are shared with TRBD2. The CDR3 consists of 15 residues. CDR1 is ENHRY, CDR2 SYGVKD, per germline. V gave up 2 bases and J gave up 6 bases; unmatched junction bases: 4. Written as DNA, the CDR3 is TGTGCCATCAGTGAGGGACTAGCGGTCTTCAATGAGCAGTTCTTC. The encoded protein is CAISEGLAVFNEQFF.

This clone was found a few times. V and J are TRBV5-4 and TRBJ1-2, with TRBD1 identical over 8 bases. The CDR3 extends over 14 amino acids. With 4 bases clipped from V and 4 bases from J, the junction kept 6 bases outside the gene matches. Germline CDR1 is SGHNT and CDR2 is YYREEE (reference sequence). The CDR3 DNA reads TGTGCCAGCAGCGCAGACAGGGGAATCTATGGCTACACCTTC. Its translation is CASSADRGIYGYTF. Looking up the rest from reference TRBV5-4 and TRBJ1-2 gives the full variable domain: ETGVTQSPTHLIKTRGQQVTLRCSSQSGHNTVSWYQQALGQGPQFIFQYYREEENGRGNFPPRFSGLQFPNYSSELNVNALELDDSALYLCASSADRGIYGYTFGSGTRLTVV.

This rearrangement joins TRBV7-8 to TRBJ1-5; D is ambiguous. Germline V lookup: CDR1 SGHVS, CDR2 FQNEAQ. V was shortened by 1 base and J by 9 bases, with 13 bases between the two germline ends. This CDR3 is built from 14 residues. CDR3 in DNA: TGTGCCAGCAGCTTAGGACGGGTTCCAGGGCCCCAGCATTTT. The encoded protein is CASSLGRVPGPQHF.

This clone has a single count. The CDR3 protein is CASSLKGIGELFF. In DNA form, the CDR3 reads TGTGCCAGCAGTTTAAAGGGAATCGGGGAGCTGTTTTTT. V is TRBV27 and J is TRBJ2-2, with unresolved D. Per the germline V gene, CDR1 is MNHEY and CDR2 is SMNVEV (reference sequence). V was clipped by 2 bases and J by 7 bases, with 8 bases between them. The CDR3 consists of 13 residues.

CDR3 DNA: TGTGCCAGTAGCTTCCGTCCGACAGGGGACAATCAGCCCCAGCATTTT. As protein: CASSFRPTGDNQPQHF. J is TRBJ1-5 and V is TRBV19; 8 nucleotides align to TRBD1. The length of the CDR3 is 16 residues. J was trimmed by 3 bases and V by 6 bases; bases with no gene match: 10. Germline lookup yields CDR1 LNHDA and CDR2 SQIVND (reference sequence).

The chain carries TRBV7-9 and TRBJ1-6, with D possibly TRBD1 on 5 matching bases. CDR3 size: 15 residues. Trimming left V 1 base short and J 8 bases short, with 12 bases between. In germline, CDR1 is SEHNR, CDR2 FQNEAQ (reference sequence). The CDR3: CASSLDRWGDSPLHF. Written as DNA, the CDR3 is TGTGCCAGCAGCTTAGATCGGTGGGGGGATTCACCCCTCCACTTT.

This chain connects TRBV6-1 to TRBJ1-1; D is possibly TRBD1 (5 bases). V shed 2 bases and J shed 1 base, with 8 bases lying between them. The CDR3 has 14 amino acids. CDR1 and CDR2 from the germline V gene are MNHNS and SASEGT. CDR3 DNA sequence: TGTGCCAGCAGTGAAATTACAGGGAACACTGAAGCTTTCTTT. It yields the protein CASSEITGNTEAFF.

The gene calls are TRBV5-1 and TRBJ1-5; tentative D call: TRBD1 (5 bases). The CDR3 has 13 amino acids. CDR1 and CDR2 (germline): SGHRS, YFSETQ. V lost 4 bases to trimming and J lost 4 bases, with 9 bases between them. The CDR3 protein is CASSLQGNQPQHF. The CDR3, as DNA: TGCGCCAGCAGCCTCCAGGGTAATCAGCCCCAGCATTTT.

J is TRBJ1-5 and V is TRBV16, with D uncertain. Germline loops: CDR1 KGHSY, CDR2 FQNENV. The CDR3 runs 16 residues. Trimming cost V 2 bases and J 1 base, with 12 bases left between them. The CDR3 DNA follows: TGTGCCAGCAGCCAAACGAGAAGGGCGAGCAATCAGCCCCAGCATTTT. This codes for CASSQTRRASNQPQHF.

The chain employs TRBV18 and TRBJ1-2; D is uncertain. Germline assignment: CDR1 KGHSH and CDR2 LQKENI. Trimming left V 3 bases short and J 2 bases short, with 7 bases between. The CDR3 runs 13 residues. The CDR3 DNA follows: TGTGCCAGCTCACCCCGAGGGAACTATGGCTACACCTTC. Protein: CASSPRGNYGYTF.

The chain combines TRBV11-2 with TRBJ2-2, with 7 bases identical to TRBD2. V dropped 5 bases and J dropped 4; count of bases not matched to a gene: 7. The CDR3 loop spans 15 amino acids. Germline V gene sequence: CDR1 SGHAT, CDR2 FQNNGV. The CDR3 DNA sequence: TGTGCCAGCAGCCCCTGGGGGGGGTTCACCGGGGAGCTGTTTTTT. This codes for CASSPWGGFTGELFF.

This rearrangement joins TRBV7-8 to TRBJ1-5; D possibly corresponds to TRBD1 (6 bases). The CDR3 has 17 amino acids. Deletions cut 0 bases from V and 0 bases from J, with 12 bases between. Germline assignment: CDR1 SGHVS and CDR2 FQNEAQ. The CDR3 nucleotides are TGTGCCAGCAGCTTAGCGGGGACACCGTATAGCAATCAGCCCCAGCATTTT. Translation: CASSLAGTPYSNQPQHF.

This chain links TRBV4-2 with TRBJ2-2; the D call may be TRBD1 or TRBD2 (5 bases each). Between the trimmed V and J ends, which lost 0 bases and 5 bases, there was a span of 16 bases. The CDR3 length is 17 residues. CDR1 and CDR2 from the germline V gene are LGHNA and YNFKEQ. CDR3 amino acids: CASSQDWATWGTGELFF. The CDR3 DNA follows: TGTGCCAGCAGCCAAGATTGGGCGACCTGGGGGACCGGGGAGCTGTTTTTT.

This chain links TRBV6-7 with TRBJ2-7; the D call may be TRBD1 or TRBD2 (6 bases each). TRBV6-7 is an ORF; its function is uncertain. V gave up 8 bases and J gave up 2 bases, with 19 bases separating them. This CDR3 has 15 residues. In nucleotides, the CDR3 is TGTGCCAGCCTTCCGGGGGCTTCTCTCCCCTACGAGCAGTACTTC. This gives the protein CASLPGASLPYEQYF.